This T cell receptor beta chain was profiled in a study of T-cell memory formation after mild COVID-19 (dated by TCRdb to the early 2020s). At the level of the whole study: Most TCR sequence clusters were specific to one of the two donors. In a couple of donors, T-cell clones that expanded and contracted after mild COVID-19 were tracked by sequencing TCRalpha and TCRbeta repertoires over time. Two young, previously healthy adult volunteers made up the cohort, one male and one female. General findings and caveats noted by the study authors: Some responding clones were detected in pre-infection memory, which suggested that pre-existing cross-reactive memory T cells had joined the SARS-CoV-2 response. SARS-CoV-2 specificity of the second-wave clones peaking on day 37 was not confirmed. Contracting CD4+ clones were found mainly in CM and EM memory subsets, while CD8+ clones were enriched in EMRA. Only a couple of mild cases were covered by the study, and larger cohorts that include severe cases with pre-infection samples were considered necessary. Clones contracting from day 15 to 85 had balanced CD4/CD8 phenotypes, while a second wave expanding from day 15 to 37 was biased towards CD4+.

TCRdb lists the instrument as Illumina NovaSeq 6000. Using 5'RACE with constant-segment primers, TCRalpha and TCRbeta cDNA libraries were constructed, with sample barcodes and unique molecular identifiers added in the process. Trizol reagent was used to extract RNA from every sample. Libraries were amplified in two PCR steps, with a second sample barcode and Illumina TruSeq adapters added in the second step. Sequencing of the libraries was done on an Illumina NovaSeq, producing 2 x 150 bp paired-end reads. The original pipeline was this. Demultiplexing of reads and collapsing into UMI-guided consensus sequences were performed with migec v1.2.7. Using mixcr v2.1.11, UMI consensuses were aligned to TRA and TRB V and J templates and then assembled into clonotypes. A clonotype was counted as expanded or contracted only if both edgeR and NoisET called the change significant, with noise models trained on biological replicates. For edgeR calls, the cutoffs were a false discovery rate-adjusted p below 0.01 and a log2 fold-change threshold of 1. PCA with hierarchical clustering of max-normalized trajectories of the 1000 most abundant clonotypes was used as exploratory dynamics analysis. Separately sequenced CD4+ and CD8+ repertoires were used to assign a CD4 or CD8 phenotype to each responding clone. The raw public data were reprocessed by TCRdb itself: fastp quality trimming at Q25, MiXCR clonotype calling, in-frame beta chains only. Every entry covers one CDR3 protein and lists the most common genes and DNA from its rows. The V and J calls and clone size are TCRdb's, not the authors'. The sample yields 180,000 or so distinct CDR3 sequences; roughly 11% were counted once. In total, the top ten clones hold approximately 3.8% of the sample.

Ficoll-Paque density gradient centrifugation was used to isolate PBMCs. The CDR3 sequence holds 14 residues, the cysteine and phenylalanine included. This entry keeps only the CDR3 DNA: 42 bases, framed from base 1. Relative to germline, V is missing 6 bases and J is missing 7 bases, with 9 bases of the junction outside any gene match. The germline V gene (reference sequence) supplies CDR1 DFQATT and CDR2 SNEGSKA. This clonotype was detected ten times or more. Which antigen it targets is not known. Base qualities are missing; no much larger clone stands one base away. Sequenced: PBMCs or a T cell subset sorted from them (not recorded which). The sequence derives from a young man who had mild COVID-19 (a few samples of this study predate the infection). The sample titles of this study are shuffled in the database, so cell type and time point are left out; the donor was told from shared clones. The rearrangement combines TRBV20-1 with TRBJ1-6, with TRBD1 identical over 7 junction bases. The CDR3 sequence is CSAPQTGINSPLHF. The nucleotide sequence is TGCAGTGCACCTCAGACAGGGATAAATTCACCCCTCCACTTT.